This T cell receptor beta chain was sequenced in a study of blood T cell repertoires in COVID-19. About the research overall: Researchers got acute and convalescent COVID-19 samples from the United States, Italy and Spain. PBMCs, B-cell-depleted T cells, or T cells provided the cDNA or gDNA that made up the material.

CDR1 is LGHNA and CDR2 is YSLEER in the germline V gene. This CDR3 contains 15 residues. V shed 2 bases and J shed 2 bases, with 13 bases lying between them. The authors' processing: Estimated nucleated cell counts came from reference gene primer amplification. Method: immunoSEQ multiplex PCR; TCRdb's copy keeps in-frame clones and lacks some. V and J calls and clone size are as listed in that table; D and trimming were resolved from the DNA. Of a few hundred thousand clones listed, around 84% are singletons. The sequencing sample was made of peripheral blood. This receptor was obtained from a man aged 25 to 45 with active or convalescent COVID-19. V gene TRBV4-3 combines with J gene TRBJ2-7; weak D call: TRBD1 (6 bases). The CDR3 DNA reads as TGCGCCAGCAGCCAATGGCTCCAGGGGACCTACGAGCAGTACTTC. This gives the protein CASSQWLQGTYEQYF.